The entry that follows covers one T cell receptor beta chain sequence. This sample is part of a study of blood T cell repertoires in COVID-19. Study-level information: T cells, B-cell-depleted T cells, or PBMCs provided the cDNA or gDNA that served as material.

Enrollment of patients from Seattle took place during active infection, with longitudinal follow-up. CDR3 length: 16 amino acids. Germline-derived CDR1 and CDR2 are SGHRS and YFSETQ. After removal of 3 bases from V and 6 bases from J, the junction contained 10 bases not matched to a gene. Under the authors' procedure: Reference gene primer amplification yielded estimated nucleated cell counts. Measured with immunoSEQ multiplex PCR; TCRdb has only the in-frame clones, and not every one. V and J calls and clone size follow that table, whereas D and trimming were derived from the DNA. The sample comprises some 270,000 clones, 70% to 90% of which are singletons, and 0.85% to 1% rests with the top ten.

This receptor was identified in a human donor with COVID-19, enrolled during active disease. The donor label of this sample is uncertain. Input material: peripheral blood. The V and J genes are TRBV5-1 and TRBJ2-1; TRBD2 matches at 9 bases. CDR3 amino acids: CASSSAVAGAVNEQFF. The CDR3 DNA reads as TGCGCCAGCAGCTCGGCCGTAGCGGGAGCCGTCAATGAGCAGTTCTTC.